These 11 T cell receptor beta chains originate from one sample sequenced in a study of blood T cell repertoires in COVID-19. Assay used: immunoSEQ multiplex PCR; TCRdb lists only in-frame clones, some missing. Of about 180,000 clones in the sample, 80% to 90% are singletons; the top ten hold approximately 2.1%. Specimen: peripheral blood. The receptors were sampled from a man aged 18 to 30 who had recovered from COVID-19.

This clone came up a few times. V usage is TRBV28 and J usage is TRBJ2-7, with TRBD1 identical over 7 bases. This CDR3 region has 14 residues. V dropped 10 bases and J dropped 3; count of bases not matched to a gene: 12. The germline CDR1 and CDR2 sequences are MDHEN and SYDVKM. The CDR3 DNA reads TGTGCCACCGTACCCTCGGGACAGATCTACGAGCAGTACTTC. Translation: CATVPSGQIYEQYF.

This rearrangement joins TRBV6-5 to TRBJ1-1; D unclear. Trimming shortened V by 10 bases and J by 8 bases, and 14 bases separated the two germline ends. Germline CDR1 is MNHEY and CDR2 is SVGAGI. The CDR3 is 11 amino acids. CDR3: CATLRLEEAFF. Written as DNA, the CDR3 is TGTGCCACCCTTAGACTCGAAGAAGCTTTCTTT.

V is TRBV3-1 (or the pseudogene TRBV3-2) and J is TRBJ1-2, with 11 bases aligning to TRBD1. Germline CDR1 is LGHDT and CDR2 is YNNKEL (reference sequence). The CDR3 contains 16 residues. Trimming cost V 4 bases and J 2 bases; bases outside gene matches: 6. The CDR3 is CASSPLGQGANYGYTF. The CDR3 DNA reads as TGTGCCAGCAGCCCTCTTGGACAGGGGGCCAACTATGGCTACACCTTC.

The chain links TRBV10-2 to TRBJ2-1; a weak D match, TRBD2 (6 bases). Germline values: CDR1 WSHSY, CDR2 SAAADI. V was shortened by 5 bases and J by 4 bases, with 12 bases between the two germline ends. The CDR3 loop spans 14 amino acids. CDR3 amino acids: CASSRGGEYNEQFF. DNA for the CDR3: TGCGCCAGCAGTAGGGGAGGCGAATACAATGAGCAGTTCTTC.

The chain joins TRBV5-1 to TRBJ1-5; a weak D match, TRBD1 (6 bases). CDR3 length equals 15 residues. V lost 4 bases, J lost 9 bases, and 20 bases lay in between. Germline loops: CDR1 SGHRS, CDR2 YFSETQ. The CDR3 here is CASSPEGGGERPQHF. The CDR3 region has the DNA TGCGCCAGCAGCCCGGAGGGCGGGGGCGAGCGGCCCCAGCATTTT. The whole variable domain, filled in from reference TRBV5-1 and TRBJ1-5, reads KAGVTQTPRYLIKTRGQQVTLSCSPISGHRSVSWYQQTPGQGLQFLFEYFSETQRNKGNFPGRFSGRQFSNSRSEMNVSTLELGDSALYLCASSPEGGGERPQHFGDGTRLSIL.

CDR3 bases: TGTGCCAGCAGCAAAGGTGACACTGGATACGAGCAGTACTTC. Translated: CASSKGDTGYEQYF. The genes are TRBV21-1 and TRBJ2-7; the listed D gene, TRBD1, was not tested against the DNA. TRBV21-1 is termed a pseudogene. The CDR3 length is 14 residues.

J is TRBJ1-2 and V is TRBV7-2, with a possible D match to TRBD1 (5 bases). V was trimmed by 5 bases and J by 5 bases, leaving 12 bases between them. CDR1 and CDR2 (germline): SGHTA, FQGNSA. CDR3 length: 13 residues. The CDR3 loop is CASSPSGGYGYTF. CDR3 DNA sequence: TGTGCCAGCAGCCCCTCGGGGGGGTATGGCTACACCTTC.

The CDR3 loop reads CASSLDRVGNTIYF. In DNA, the CDR3 is TGTGCCAGCAGCCTAGACAGGGTAGGAAACACCATATATTTT. The chain joins TRBV28 to TRBJ1-3; TRBD1 matches at 7 bases. Germline CDR1 and CDR2: MDHEN and SYDVKM. The CDR3 is 14 amino acids. J lost 4 bases, V lost 6 bases, and 6 bases had no gene match.

The J gene is TRBJ1-6, the V gene TRBV5-6; the D is unclear. The CDR3 has 15 residues. V gave up 4 bases and J gave up 10 bases, with 18 bases separating them. The germline V gene has CDR1 SGHDT and CDR2 YYEEEE. CDR3 sequence (DNA): TGTGCCAGCAGCGTGCGGGGATCGCCCGGATCACCCCTCCACTTT. It translates to CASSVRGSPGSPLHF.

The chain recombines TRBV24-1 with TRBJ1-2; possibly TRBD1 for D (6 bases). The germline V gene has CDR1 KGHDR and CDR2 SFDVKD. V lost 5 bases to trimming and J lost 6 bases, with 9 bases between them. This CDR3 region has 12 residues. The CDR3 sequence: CATSGGGDGYTF. Written as DNA, the CDR3 is TGTGCCACCAGTGGCGGGGGCGATGGCTACACCTTC.

This clone was counted once. The identical CDR3 is also encoded by other nucleotide sequences in the sample. The J gene is TRBJ1-5, the V gene TRBV30; tentative D call: TRBD1 (6 bases). The CDR3 covers 13 residues. Germline V CDR1 and CDR2: GTSNPN, SVGIG (reference sequence). V was pared by 0 bases and J by 6 bases, with 9 bases between. CDR3 coding DNA: TGTGCCTGGAGTGTACAGGGCGGTCAGCCCCAGCATTTT. Translation: CAWSVQGGQPQHF. Complete variable domain (other parts from reference TRBV30 and TRBJ1-5): SQTIHQWPATLVQPVGSPLSLECTVEGTSNPNLYWYRQAAGRGLQLLFYSVGIGQISSEVPQNLSASRPQDRQFILSSKKLLLSDSGFYLCAWSVQGGQPQHFGDGTRLSIL.